This T cell receptor (beta chain) was identified during a study of CD8+ T cells in alopecia areata. The CDR3 sequence is 15 residues long. CDR1 is MNHEY, CDR2 SVGAGI, per germline. Study findings and constraints: Patients shared TCRs less clearly than mice did, possibly owing to HLA. Lesional scalp exceeded normal scalp in clonality, especially in alopecia totalis/universalis.

Sequencing templates came from extracted RNA that was reverse transcribed into cDNA. Assay used: immunoSEQ multiplex PCR; TCRdb lists only in-frame clones, some missing. Found here are over 100,000 clones, 53% of them singletons; the top ten hold roughly 0.5%. With regard to this clone: The antigen remains unidentified.

This sample's treatment: oral pan-JAK inhibitor, 5-10 mg twice daily. The chain employs TRBV6-5 and TRBJ2-5; D call uncertain. The assigned J gene may be wrong: the sequence end matches TRBJ2-7 better. This clonotype was sampled from a human donor with alopecia areata. The material sequenced was CD4+ T cells sorted from blood, taken at week 4, from a patient treated with tofacitinib. The CDR3 DNA follows: TGTGCCAGCAGGCCAACCGGGTTGAGCTCCTACGAGCAGTACTTC. This translates into CASRPTGLSSYEQYF.